This T cell receptor (beta chain) was identified during a study of blood T cell repertoires in COVID-19. Assay: immunoSEQ multiplex PCR; the TCRdb copy retains only in-frame clones and omits some. In the table there are approximately 670,000 clones, 85% to 90% of which are singletons. Germline V CDR1 and CDR2: SGHNT, YYREEE (reference sequence). This CDR3 has 14 residues. V was trimmed by 1 base and J by 7 bases, leaving 15 bases between them. Sequencing was carried out using peripheral blood. This chain uses TRBV5-4 with TRBJ2-7, with TRBD1 as a possible D gene (6 bases). The TCR comes from a woman between 18 and 30 years old with acute or convalescent COVID-19. The CDR3 region has the DNA TGTGCCAGCAGCTTGTCGGCAGGGGAGTGGGAGCAGTACTTC. Residues: CASSLSAGEWEQYF.